A single sample gave rise to the 31 T cell receptor beta chains below, sequenced in a study of CD8+CD57+ T cells in acquired aplastic anemia. It was genomic DNA that served as the template for profiling TCR beta VDJ and CDR3. Each CDR3 protein gets one entry after TCRdb re-called the reads with MiXCR. The table has about 470,000 distinct CDR3 sequences, approximately 33% seen once. All patients picked for sequencing had shown, by flow cytometry, an expansion of CD8+CD57+ cells. Sequenced input: sorted CD4+, CD8+, or CD8+CD57+ T cells (not recorded which) from PBMCs. The source is a human donor with aplastic anemia.

This clonotype has a handful of counts. The chain links TRBV20-1 to TRBJ2-3; TRBD2 matches at 10 bases. The CDR3 consists of 15 residues. Per the germline V gene, CDR1 is DFQATT and CDR2 is SNEGSKA (reference sequence). The V and J ends lost 3 bases and 6 bases, in that order; junction bases with no gene match: 9. CDR3 nucleotides: TGCAGTGCTAGTCCCCTCAGCGGGGGGGGGGATACGCAGTATTTT. Its translation: CSASPLSGGGDTQYF.

This clonotype has only a few counts. The V gene is TRBV5-1, the J gene TRBJ2-3, with D hard to call. V was trimmed by 0 bases and J by 4 bases, leaving 15 bases between them. CDR1 and CDR2 (germline): SGHRS, YFSETQ. The CDR3 sequence is 16 residues long. In DNA form, the CDR3 reads TGCGCCAGCAGCTTGGCCGCTAGTAGCAACGCAGATACGCAGTATTTT. Translation: CASSLAASSNADTQYF.

Remarks on this clonotype: The CDR3 ends on some other residue instead of the conserved phenylalanine or tryptophan, so this is likely a read error. V is TRBV20-1 and J is TRBJ1-2; 7 bases match TRBD1. Per germline, CDR1 DFQATT and CDR2 SNEGSKA (reference sequence). The CDR3 is 14 amino acids. Unmatched junction bases numbered 7, after V lost 5 bases and J lost 1 base. CDR3 DNA: TGCAGTGCTCCTCCGGGACAGCGTAACTATGGCTACACCCTC. Protein product: CSAPPGQRNYGYTL.

This clonotype was picked up a small number of times. The V call is TRBV25-1, the J call TRBJ1-2; D might be TRBD1 (6 bases). There are 14 residues in the CDR3. CDR1 is MGHDK and CDR2 is SYGVNS in the germline V gene. Trimming shortened V by 5 bases and J by 8 bases, and 18 bases separated the two germline ends. CDR3: CASSPSGGDEGYTF. The CDR3 DNA is TGTGCCAGCAGTCCGAGCGGGGGCGACGAGGGCTACACCTTC.

A few counts support this clonotype. The gene calls are TRBV20-1 and TRBJ1-5; tentative D call: TRBD1 (5 bases). The V gene lost 5 bases and the J gene lost 4 bases, with 9 bases spanning the gap. The CDR3 consists of 12 residues. Germline values: CDR1 DFQATT, CDR2 SNEGSKA (reference sequence). Written as DNA, the CDR3 is TGCAGTGCTCAGGGTAGTAATCAGCCCCAGCATTTT. It yields the protein CSAQGSNQPQHF.

This clonotype was detected a few times. The chain is built from TRBV19 and TRBJ1-2; D is perhaps TRBD1 (6 bases). V shed 2 bases and J shed 5 bases, with 21 bases lying between them. Germline assignment: CDR1 LNHDA and CDR2 SQIVND (reference sequence). This CDR3 is built from 17 residues. The CDR3 protein is CASSISGGHQVTYGYTF. CDR3 sequence (DNA): TGTGCCAGTAGTATATCGGGGGGACATCAAGTAACTTATGGCTACACCTTC.

CDR3 protein: CASSDRVPSSHGYTF. The DNA of the CDR3 is TGTGCCAGCAGTGACCGGGTCCCCTCTTCCCATGGCTACACCTTC. The chain has TRBV2 and TRBJ1-2; D gene unclear. The CDR3 runs to 15 residues. Germline CDR1 reads SNHLY; CDR2 reads FYNNEI. V lost 3 bases to trimming and J lost 6 bases, with 17 bases between them.

This sequence joins TRBV4-3 and TRBJ1-5, with a possible D match to TRBD1 (5 bases). The length of the CDR3 is 15 residues. Germline CDR1 and CDR2: LGHNA and YSLEER. The V end lost 0 bases, the J end lost 4 bases, and 10 bases lay between the germline ends. CDR3 protein: CASSQEGTPNQPQHF. CDR3 nucleotide sequence: TGCGCCAGCAGCCAAGAGGGGACCCCAAATCAGCCCCAGCATTTT.

The rearrangement links TRBV29-1 to TRBJ2-7, with TRBD1 identical over 9 bases. This CDR3 has 13 amino acids. J was trimmed by 2 bases and V by 7 bases; bases with no gene match: 6. Germline V gives CDR1 SQVTM, CDR2 ANQGSEA. CDR3 DNA sequence: TGCAGCGCCGGGACAGGGTCCCCCTACGAGCAGTACTTC. Protein: CSAGTGSPYEQYF.

A few counts support this clonotype. This rearrangement joins TRBV3-1 to TRBJ2-3; 7 nucleotides match TRBD1. The CDR3 contains 14 residues. CDR1 and CDR2 (germline): LGHDT, YNNKEL (reference sequence). The trim removed 4 bases at V and 6 bases at J, leaving 7 bases unmatched. The CDR3 bases are TGTGCCAGCAGCCCTCCCGACAGGGCCGATACGCAGTATTTT. Translated: CASSPPDRADTQYF.

Only a few counts were recorded for this clonotype. The rearrangement links TRBV6-1 to TRBJ2-7, with TRBD2 matching over 8 bases. V dropped 4 bases and J dropped 0; count of bases not matched to a gene: 5. This CDR3 comprises 15 residues. The germline V gene encodes CDR1 MNHNS and CDR2 SASEGT. CDR3 sequence: CASSALAGRSYEQYF. The CDR3 region has the DNA TGTGCCAGCAGTGCTCTAGCGGGCCGCTCCTACGAGCAGTACTTC.

Regarding this clonotype: The germline gene is not matched at one end of the junction; a read error may be the cause. The chain carries TRBV11-1 and TRBJ2-1; 8 nucleotides line up with TRBD2. CDR1 and CDR2 from the germline V gene are SGHAT and FQDESV (reference sequence). The CDR3 extends over 16 amino acids. The CDR3 nucleotides read TGCGCCAGCAGCTACAACCTAGCGGGCTCCTACAATGAGCAGTTCTTC. Protein: CASSYNLAGSYNEQFF.

The V call is TRBV10-3, the J call TRBJ2-7, with a weak D call TRBD1 (6 bases). Germline CDR1 and CDR2: ENHRY and SYGVKD. The CDR3 is 15 amino acids. V was shortened by 10 bases and J by 1 base, with 20 bases between the two germline ends. The CDR3 is CATSWAGAKSYEQYF. Here the CDR3 DNA reads TGTGCCACCTCCTGGGCAGGGGCGAAGTCCTACGAGCAGTACTTC.

This clonotype was counted at least ten times. The rearrangement joins TRBV4-1 to TRBJ1-2; unclear D gene. The CDR3 runs to 13 residues. Germline assignment: CDR1 MGHRA and CDR2 YSYEKL. The germline V and J ends were trimmed by 1 base and 7 bases, with 10 bases remaining between them. The CDR3: CASSQGELPGYTF. The CDR3 DNA sequence: TGCGCCAGCAGCCAAGGGGAACTTCCTGGCTACACCTTC.

This clonotype was seen once. DNA for the CDR3: TGTGCCAGCTCACCATCCTGGCCAGCCACCTACGAGCAGTACGTC. It codes for CASSPSWPATYEQYV. This chain connects TRBV11-1 to TRBJ2-7; D is uncertain. The CDR3 sequence is 15 residues long. V gave up 8 bases and J gave up 2 bases, with 19 bases separating them. The germline gives CDR1 SGHAT, CDR2 FQDESV (reference sequence).

The table lists this clonotype with many counts. This chain joins TRBV7-6 and TRBJ1-1; 8 bases are a match to TRBD1. V was clipped by 5 bases and J by 7 bases; unmatched bases: 6. Germline CDR1 SGHVS, CDR2 FNYEAQ. The CDR3 totals 13 residues. The CDR3 sequence is CASSIGQGLEAFF. The CDR3 DNA is TGTGCCAGCAGCATCGGACAGGGCCTTGAAGCTTTCTTT.

This chain uses TRBV19 with TRBJ1-2; 7 nucleotides line up with TRBD1. Germline V lookup: CDR1 LNHDA, CDR2 SQIVND (reference sequence). With V trimmed by 5 bases and J by 4 bases, 13 bases remained unmatched. This CDR3 comprises 16 residues. CDR3 region: CASSRQGEVIIYGYTF. CDR3 DNA: TGTGCCAGTAGTCGACAGGGCGAAGTAATAATCTATGGCTACACCTTC.

This clonotype was seen at least ten times. The chain employs TRBV7-9 and TRBJ2-7; D ambiguous. The CDR3 length is 10 residues. Germline lookup yields CDR1 SEHNR and CDR2 FQNEAQ (reference sequence). V shed 5 bases and J shed 3 bases, with 2 bases lying between them. The CDR3 loop reads CASSGYEQYF. CDR3 coding DNA: TGTGCCAGCAGCGGCTACGAGCAGTACTTC.

The chain has TRBV24-1 and TRBJ1-1, with 9 bases that match TRBD1. The CDR3 has 16 residues. Trimming at V came to 0 bases and at J to 1 base, leaving 2 bases not matched to a gene. Germline CDR1 reads KGHDR; CDR2 reads SFDVKD. The CDR3 sequence: CATSDLPDRGNTEAFF. The CDR3 coding sequence is TGTGCCACCAGTGATTTGCCGGACAGGGGGAACACTGAAGCTTTCTTT.

This clonotype has only a few counts. The chain joins TRBV6-1 to TRBJ1-1; 10 positions match TRBD1. This CDR3 is 12 amino acids long. The V gene end was trimmed by 6 bases and the J gene end by 12 bases; junction bases not matched to a gene: 7. Germline lookup yields CDR1 MNHNS and CDR2 SASEGT. The CDR3 nucleotides read TGTGCCAGCAGCTCGGGACAGGGGACGTCTTTCTTT. Translating it yields CASSSGQGTSFF.

The J gene is TRBJ1-2, the V gene TRBV7-2; D ambiguous. The ends were cut back, 5 bases at V and 6 bases at J, with 19 bases in the middle. Per germline, CDR1 SGHTA and CDR2 FQGNSA. The CDR3 is 15 amino acids. The CDR3: CASSDTRAHSHGYTF. The CDR3 DNA sequence: TGTGCCAGCAGCGACACTCGGGCGCACAGTCATGGCTACACCTTC.

There are many counts of this clonotype. CDR3 coding DNA: TGCAGTGCTAGCCTTCCGCGGGACGAGCAGTACTTC. It codes for CSASLPRDEQYF. The V and J genes are TRBV20-1 and TRBJ2-7, with a tentative D call TRBD2 (5 bases). V lost 3 bases and J lost 5, with 11 bases in between. Looked up from germline, CDR1 is DFQATT and CDR2 is SNEGSKA (reference sequence). The CDR3 contains 12 residues.

This chain joins TRBV20-1 and TRBJ2-3; D not resolved. Germline V CDR1 and CDR2: DFQATT, SNEGSKA (reference sequence). CDR3 size: 14 residues. Between the trimmed V and J ends, which lost 4 bases and 0 bases, there was a span of 11 bases. CDR3 sequence (DNA): TGCAGTGCTAAGGTCGGCCCTAGCACAGATACGCAGTATTTT. As protein: CSAKVGPSTDTQYF.

The chain recombines TRBV3-1 with TRBJ1-3, with 8 bases lining up with TRBD1. CDR3 length: 18 residues. Per the germline V gene, CDR1 is LGHDT and CDR2 is YNNKEL (reference sequence). Trimming removed 1 base from V and 3 bases from J; junction bases left unmatched: 11. CDR3 protein: CASSQGVTGGRSGNTIYF. The CDR3 region has the DNA TGTGCCAGCAGCCAAGGGGTAACAGGGGGACGAAGTGGAAACACCATATATTTT.

This clonotype was counted ten times or more. This chain links TRBV20-1 with TRBJ2-6, with 12 bases fitting TRBD1. This CDR3 comprises 18 residues. Per germline, CDR1 DFQATT and CDR2 SNEGSKA (reference sequence). The J segment lost 4 bases and the V segment lost 0 bases, leaving 7 bases of the junction unmatched. As DNA, the CDR3 is TGCAGTGCTAGAGAAACGGGACAGGGGGCGCGAGGGGCCAACGTCCTGACTTTC. This codes for CSARETGQGARGANVLTF.

This chain uses TRBV12-3 or TRBV12-4 with TRBJ1-5; unclear D gene. V was trimmed by 6 bases and J by 2 bases, leaving 11 bases between them. The CDR3 contains 14 residues. The CDR3 loop is CASSPWGGNQPQHF. The CDR3 nucleotides are TGTGCCAGCAGCCCTTGGGGTGGCAATCAGCCCCAGCATTTT.

J is TRBJ2-1 and V is TRBV20-1, with a tentative D call TRBD2 (7 bases). Trimming cost V 7 bases and J 0 bases, with 16 bases left between them. CDR1 is DFQATT and CDR2 is SNEGSKA in the germline V gene (reference sequence). The CDR3 consists of 15 residues. CDR3: CSGEGGLSSYNEQFF. CDR3 DNA: TGCAGTGGGGAGGGGGGACTAAGCTCCTACAATGAGCAGTTCTTC.

The V call is TRBV30, the J call TRBJ2-7; D tentatively fits TRBD1 or TRBD2 (5 bases each). The CDR3 covers 18 residues. In germline, CDR1 is GTSNPN, CDR2 SVGIG (reference sequence). Trimming removed 0 bases at V and 6 bases at J, with 27 bases between. The CDR3 spells CAWSVPRQGTAGTVEQYF. The CDR3 DNA sequence: TGTGCCTGGAGTGTACCACGCCAGGGCACTGCCGGGACCGTCGAGCAGTACTTC.

A single count supports this clonotype. At one boundary the junction diverges from the germline segment, which might be a read error. CDR3 amino acids: CVSSPSIGGTQYF. Written as DNA, the CDR3 is TGTGTCAGCAGCCCTTCTATAGGGGGGACCCAGTACTTC. The rearrangement links TRBV7-3 to TRBJ2-5; D possibly corresponds to TRBD1 (6 bases). The CDR3 is made up of 13 amino acids. The germline V gene has CDR1 SGHTA and CDR2 FQGTGA.

This chain uses TRBV20-1 with TRBJ1-5, with D hard to call. This CDR3 spans 16 amino acids. Trimming cost V 5 bases and J 4 bases, with 21 bases left between them. Germline CDR1 DFQATT, CDR2 SNEGSKA (reference sequence). CDR3 nucleotide sequence: TGCAGTGCTGGTATTTCCCTACTGGGTGGGAATCAGCCCCAGCATTTT. Its protein is CSAGISLLGGNQPQHF.

This clonotype was found many times. V usage is TRBV19 and J usage is TRBJ1-2, with 8 bases matching TRBD1. The CDR3 runs 14 residues. After removal of 5 bases from V and 3 bases from J, the junction contained 5 bases not matched to a gene. Germline V gene lookup returns CDR1 LNHDA and CDR2 SQIVND (reference sequence). The CDR3 DNA sequence: TGTGCCAGTAGTCGGGCAGGGGGCGACTATGGCTACACCTTC. Translation gives CASSRAGGDYGYTF.